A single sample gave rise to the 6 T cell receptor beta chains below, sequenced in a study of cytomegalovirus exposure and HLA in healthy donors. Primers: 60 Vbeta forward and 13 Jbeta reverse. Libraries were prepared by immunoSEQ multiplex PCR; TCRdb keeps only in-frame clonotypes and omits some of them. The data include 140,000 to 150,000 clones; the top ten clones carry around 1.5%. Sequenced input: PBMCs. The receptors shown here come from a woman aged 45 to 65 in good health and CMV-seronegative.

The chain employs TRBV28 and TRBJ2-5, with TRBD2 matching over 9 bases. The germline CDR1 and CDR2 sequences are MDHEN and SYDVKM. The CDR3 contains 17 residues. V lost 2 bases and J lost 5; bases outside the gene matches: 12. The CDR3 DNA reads TGTGCCAGCAGTTTAGGGGCTAGCGGGGTTTTAGGGGAGACCCAGTACTTC. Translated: CASSLGASGVLGETQYF.

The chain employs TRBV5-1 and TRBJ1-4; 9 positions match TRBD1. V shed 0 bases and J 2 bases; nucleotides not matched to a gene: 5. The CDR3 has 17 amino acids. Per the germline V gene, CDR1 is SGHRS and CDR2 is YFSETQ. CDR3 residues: CASSLAGTGYTNEKLFF. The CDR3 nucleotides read TGCGCCAGCAGCTTGGCCGGGACAGGGTATACTAATGAAAAACTGTTTTTT.

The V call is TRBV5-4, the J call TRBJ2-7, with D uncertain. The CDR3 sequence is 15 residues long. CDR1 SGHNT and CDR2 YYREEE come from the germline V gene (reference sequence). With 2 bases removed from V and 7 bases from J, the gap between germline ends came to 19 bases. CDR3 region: CASSFSVAGDMEQYF. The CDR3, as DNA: TGTGCCAGCAGCTTCAGTGTGGCAGGTGATATGGAGCAGTACTTC.

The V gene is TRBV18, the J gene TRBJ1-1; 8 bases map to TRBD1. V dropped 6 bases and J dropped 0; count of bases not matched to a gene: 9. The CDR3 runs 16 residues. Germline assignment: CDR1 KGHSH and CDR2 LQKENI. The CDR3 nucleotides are TGTGCCAGCTCTCTGTCAGGGGGCGGATTGAACACTGAAGCTTTCTTT. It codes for CASSLSGGGLNTEAFF.

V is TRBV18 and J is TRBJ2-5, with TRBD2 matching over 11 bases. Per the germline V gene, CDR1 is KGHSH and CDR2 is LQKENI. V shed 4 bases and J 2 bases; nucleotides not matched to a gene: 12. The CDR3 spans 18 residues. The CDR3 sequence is CASSLNSLAGGPQETQYF. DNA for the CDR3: TGTGCCAGCTCACTGAACTCTTTAGCGGGAGGGCCGCAAGAGACCCAGTACTTC. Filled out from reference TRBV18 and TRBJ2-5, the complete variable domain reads NAGVMQNPRHLVRRRGQEARLRCSPMKGHSHVYWYRQLPEEGLKFMVYLQKENIIDESGMPKERFSAEFPKEGPSILRIQQVVRGDSAAYFCASSLNSLAGGPQETQYFGPGTRLLVL.

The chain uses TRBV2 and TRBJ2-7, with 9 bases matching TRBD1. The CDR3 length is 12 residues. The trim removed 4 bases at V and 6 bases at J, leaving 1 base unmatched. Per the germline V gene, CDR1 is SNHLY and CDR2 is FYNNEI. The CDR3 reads CASSGDRAEQYF. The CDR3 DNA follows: TGTGCCAGCAGTGGGGACAGGGCCGAGCAGTACTTC.